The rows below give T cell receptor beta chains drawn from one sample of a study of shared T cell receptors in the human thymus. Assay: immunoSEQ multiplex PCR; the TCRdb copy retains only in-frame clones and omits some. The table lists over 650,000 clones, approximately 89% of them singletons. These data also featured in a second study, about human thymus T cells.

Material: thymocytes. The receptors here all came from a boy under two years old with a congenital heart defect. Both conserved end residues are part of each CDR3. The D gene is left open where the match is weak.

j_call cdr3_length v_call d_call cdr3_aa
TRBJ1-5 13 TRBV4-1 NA CASSQRGKQPQHF
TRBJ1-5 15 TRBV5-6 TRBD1 CASSSNRGSAQPQHF
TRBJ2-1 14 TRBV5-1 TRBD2 CASCALAGHNEQFF
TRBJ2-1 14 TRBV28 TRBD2 CASSFSGRVNEQFF
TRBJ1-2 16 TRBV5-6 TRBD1 CASSLSQGGRSYGYTF
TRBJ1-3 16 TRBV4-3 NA CASSQVTGRSGNTIYF
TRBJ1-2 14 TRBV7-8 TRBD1 CASSSGQGRYGYTF
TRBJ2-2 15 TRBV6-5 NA CASSYTALNTGELFF
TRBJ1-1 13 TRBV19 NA CASSPLLNTEAFF
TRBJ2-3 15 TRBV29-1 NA CSVEDRVKGTDTQYF
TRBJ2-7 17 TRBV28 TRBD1 CASSQAVGGQADYEQYF
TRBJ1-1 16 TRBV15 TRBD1 CATSRAGSRGSTEAFF
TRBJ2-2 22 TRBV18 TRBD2 CASSDPSGRTPTSDANTGELFF
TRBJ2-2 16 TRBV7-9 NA CASSLGGRSGTGELFF
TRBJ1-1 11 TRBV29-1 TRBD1 CSATGTTEAFF
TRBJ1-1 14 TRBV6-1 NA CASSEASRVTEAFF
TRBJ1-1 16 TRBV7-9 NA CASSLITGTRNTEAFF
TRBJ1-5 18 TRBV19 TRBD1 CASSTSPGFGQGNQPQHF
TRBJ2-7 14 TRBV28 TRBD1 CASSPTGPGAGQYF
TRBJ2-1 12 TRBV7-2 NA CASTSHYNEQFF
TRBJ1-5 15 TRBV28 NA CASSVTGCRNQPQHF
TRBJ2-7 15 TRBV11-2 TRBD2 CASRTQPGGPSEQYF
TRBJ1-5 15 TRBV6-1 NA CASSDRGMGYQPQHF
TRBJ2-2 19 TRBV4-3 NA CASSQAGSEQASNTGELFF
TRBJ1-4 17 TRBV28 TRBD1 CASSFRPLTGLNEKLFF
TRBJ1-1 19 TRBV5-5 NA CASSLGGAINYQPNTEAFF
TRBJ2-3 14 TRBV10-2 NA CASSVAGPPDTQYF
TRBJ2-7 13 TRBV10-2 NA CASSTSASYEQYF
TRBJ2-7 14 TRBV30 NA CAWHPSRDNYEQYF
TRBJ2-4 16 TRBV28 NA CASSAPDRGGKNIQYF
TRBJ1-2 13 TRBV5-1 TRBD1 CASSKGTAYGYTF
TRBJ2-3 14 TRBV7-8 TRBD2 CAATSGKRTDTQYF
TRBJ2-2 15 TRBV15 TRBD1 CATSRVRQGTGELFF
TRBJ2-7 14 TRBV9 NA CASSVEGGLSEQYF
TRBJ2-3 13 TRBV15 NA CATSLRLTDTQYF
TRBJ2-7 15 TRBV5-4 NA CASSSKSNTIRGQYF
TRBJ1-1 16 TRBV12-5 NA CASGLAGGQKNTEAFF
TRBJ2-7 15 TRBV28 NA CASSRIPVPSLEQYF
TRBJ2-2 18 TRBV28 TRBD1 CASSYIRRGQGCTGELFF
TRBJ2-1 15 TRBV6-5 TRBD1 CASRDTGVSYNEQFF
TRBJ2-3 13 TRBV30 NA CAWAVERTDTQYF
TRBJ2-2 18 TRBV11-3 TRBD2 CASSLEALAGEYTGELFF
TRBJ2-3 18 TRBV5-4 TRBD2 CASSSSGTRLECSDTQYF
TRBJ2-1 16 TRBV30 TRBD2 CAWSQSQLAGVGEQFF